Below, 26 T cell receptor beta chains from the same sample are listed, as sequenced in a study of Ad26.COV2.S vaccination and SARS-CoV-2 variants. Libraries were prepared by immunoSEQ multiplex PCR; TCRdb keeps only in-frame clonotypes and omits some of them. The data hold about 180,000 clones, with around 85% observed a single time. The specimen comprised peripheral blood, sampled after recovery from COVID-19. Receptor source: a human donor who had recovered from COVID-19.

This clone appeared once. V usage is TRBV12-5 and J usage is TRBJ2-3; 11 nucleotides align to TRBD1. Trimming at V came to 1 base and at J to 2 bases, leaving 2 bases not matched to a gene. CDR1 is LGHNT, CDR2 FRNRAP, per germline. The CDR3 has 16 residues. The CDR3 DNA sequence: TGTGCTAGTGGTTTGGGGACAGGGGGCCTCACAGATACGCAGTATTTT. Encoded protein: CASGLGTGGLTDTQYF.

This chain joins TRBV6-2 or TRBV6-3 and TRBJ2-7; D uncertain. Germline lookup yields CDR1 MNHEY and CDR2 SVGEGT. V was trimmed by 4 bases and J by 2 bases, leaving 6 bases between them. The CDR3 contains 12 residues. CDR3 in DNA: TGTGCCAGCAGTTTGTCCGCCTACGAGCAGTACTTC. Residues: CASSLSAYEQYF.

The rearrangement uses TRBV6-5 and TRBJ1-5; possible D gene TRBD1, 5 bases. The V gene lost 8 bases and the J gene lost 11 bases, with 19 bases spanning the gap. Germline CDR1 MNHEY, CDR2 SVGAGI. This CDR3 comprises 13 residues. The CDR3 bases are TGTGCCAGCGGAGGACACCCTTCTGCGGCCCAGCATTTT. Translation: CASGGHPSAAQHF.

The count of this clone is one. This chain joins TRBV6-6 and TRBJ2-4; tentatively, D is TRBD1 (6 bases). CDR3 size: 16 residues. V gave up 2 bases and J gave up 1 base, with 12 bases separating them. Germline CDR1 is MNHNY and CDR2 is SVGAGI (reference sequence). This chain's CDR3 is CASSYNSQGAKNIQYF. Written as DNA, the CDR3 is TGTGCCAGCAGTTACAACAGCCAGGGGGCCAAAAACATTCAGTACTTC.

This chain joins TRBV5-6 and TRBJ1-2; D gene ambiguous. The CDR3 length is 16 residues. The ends were cut back, 5 bases at V and 1 base at J, with 18 bases in the middle. Germline CDR1 and CDR2: SGHDT and YYEEEE. The CDR3: CASSASPDGDNYGYTF. The CDR3 DNA reads TGTGCCAGCAGTGCTTCCCCGGACGGAGATAACTATGGCTACACCTTC.

DNA for the CDR3: TGTGCCAGCAGCCATACCTCGTATACCTACAATGAGCAGTTCTTC. Translating it yields CASSHTSYTYNEQFF. The chain couples TRBV27 to TRBJ2-1, with D unclear. This CDR3 spans 15 amino acids. Trimming stripped 6 bases from V and 2 bases from J, with 14 bases between. Germline CDR1 and CDR2: MNHEY and SMNVEV (reference sequence).

This chain joins TRBV10-1 and TRBJ1-4; 10 bases fit TRBD1. From germline, CDR1 is WNHNN and CDR2 SYGVQD (reference sequence). V was pared by 7 bases and J by 14 bases, with 22 bases of the junction left unmatched. The CDR3 contains 17 residues. The CDR3 nucleotides read TGCGCCAGCACCCAGGCCCCAGACAGGGGGCGCGAGGTGAGGCTGTTTTTT. This gives the protein CASTQAPDRGREVRLFF.

This chain joins TRBV6-5 and TRBJ2-3; the match to TRBD2 covers 8 bases. Trimming took 6 bases from V and 5 from J; bases not matched to a gene: 7. This CDR3 has 14 residues. Germline-derived CDR1 and CDR2 are MNHEY and SVGAGI. CDR3 region: CASSGTSVLDTQYF. CDR3 coding DNA: TGTGCCAGCAGCGGGACTAGTGTTTTAGATACGCAGTATTTT.

This clone showed up just once. The chain combines TRBV7-6 with TRBJ2-7, with TRBD1 matching 9 bases. Germline CDR1 and CDR2: SGHVS and FNYEAQ. CDR3 length equals 15 residues. The junction had 8 bases not matched to a gene; V was cut back by 5 bases and J by 3 bases. CDR3 in amino acids: CASSNLGTGNYEQYF. CDR3 coding DNA: TGTGCCAGCAGCAACCTGGGGACAGGGAACTACGAGCAGTACTTC.

The chain joins TRBV9 to TRBJ2-7; 8 nucleotides agree with TRBD2. The germline gives CDR1 SGDLS, CDR2 YYNGEE. V lost 4 bases and J lost 7; bases outside the gene matches: 10. CDR3 length: 14 amino acids. The CDR3 spells CASSPEGLAGEQYF. For the CDR3, the DNA is TGTGCCAGCAGCCCAGAAGGACTAGCCGGGGAGCAGTACTTC.

The chain links TRBV6-4 to TRBJ2-2; TRBD2 agrees at 9 bases. Trimming at V came to 2 bases and at J to 4 bases, leaving 5 bases not matched to a gene. The CDR3 is 16 residues long. The germline V gene has CDR1 MRHNA and CDR2 SNTAGT. CDR3 amino acids: CASSDEAGGLTGELFF. The CDR3 nucleotides are TGTGCCAGCAGTGACGAGGCGGGGGGGCTCACCGGGGAGCTGTTTTTT.

The rearrangement joins TRBV14 to TRBJ2-1, with D maybe TRBD1 (5 bases). Germline values: CDR1 SGHDN, CDR2 FVKESK. V lost 2 bases, J lost 10 bases, and 15 bases lay in between. The CDR3 totals 14 residues. The CDR3 DNA sequence: TGTGCCAGCAGCCAATGGTATCAGGGTGGGGAGCAGTTCTTC. Amino acids: CASSQWYQGGEQFF.

The CDR3 DNA sequence: TGTGCCAGTAGACCGACAGGGATAAACGAGCAGTACTTC. Translation: CASRPTGINEQYF. The chain carries TRBV19 and TRBJ2-7, with 7 bases fitting TRBD1. This CDR3 is built from 13 residues. The V segment lost 6 bases and the J segment 5 bases; nucleotides outside the gene matches: 7. Germline loops: CDR1 LNHDA, CDR2 SQIVND (reference sequence).

The genes are TRBV7-9 and TRBJ1-2; D call uncertain. The CDR3 loop spans 12 amino acids. Trimming shortened V by 3 bases and J by 4 bases, and 6 bases separated the two germline ends. Germline V gene data show CDR1 as SEHNR and CDR2 as FQNEAQ (reference sequence). CDR3 nucleotides: TGTGCCAGCAGCTTTGGCGCCTATGGCTACACCTTC. Encoded protein: CASSFGAYGYTF.

This chain connects TRBV7-9 to TRBJ2-7; weak D call: TRBD2 (6 bases). Germline V gives CDR1 SEHNR, CDR2 FQNEAQ (reference sequence). The CDR3 has 15 residues. V lost 4 bases to trimming and J lost 2 bases, with 15 bases between them. Here the CDR3 DNA reads TGTGCCAGCAGCTGGGGGGAAGGCGGACCCTACGAGCAGTACTTC. Encoded protein: CASSWGEGGPYEQYF.

This clone appeared a few times. CDR3 nucleotide sequence: TGTGCCAGCAGCGTGACTAGCGGGGACACAGATACGCAGTATTTT. It yields the protein CASSVTSGDTDTQYF. The chain couples TRBV9 to TRBJ2-3; 11 positions agree with TRBD2. Unmatched junction bases numbered 1, after V lost 2 bases and J lost 2 bases. There are 15 residues in the CDR3. Germline V gene data show CDR1 as SGDLS and CDR2 as YYNGEE.

The chain is built from TRBV4-2 and TRBJ2-5; no clear D gene. In germline, CDR1 is LGHNA, CDR2 YNFKEQ. This CDR3 has 13 residues. Trimming left V 5 bases short and J 1 base short, with 8 bases between. CDR3 bases: TGTGCCAGCAGCGAGGCTCGCCAAGAGACCCAGTACTTC. Protein product: CASSEARQETQYF.

The CDR3 loop reads CASSKGGQPQHF. Written as DNA, the CDR3 is TGTGCCAGCAGTAAGGGGGGCCAGCCCCAGCATTTT. The chain uses TRBV6-5 and TRBJ1-5; possible D gene TRBD1, 6 bases. Germline CDR1 is MNHEY and CDR2 is SVGAGI. The CDR3 length is 12 residues. Trimming shortened V by 5 bases and J by 7 bases, and 9 bases separated the two germline ends.

This chain uses TRBV6-2 or TRBV6-3 with TRBJ1-1; a possible D gene is TRBD1 (5 bases). This CDR3 contains 13 residues. V was cut by 2 bases and J by 8 bases, with 12 bases left in between. The germline V gene encodes CDR1 MNHEY and CDR2 SVGEGT. The CDR3 sequence: CASSYGREEEAFF. In DNA form, the CDR3 reads TGTGCCAGCAGTTACGGCAGGGAGGAGGAAGCTTTCTTT.

This clone was counted only a few times. V and J are TRBV30 and TRBJ1-5, with 7 bases identical to TRBD1. The CDR3 has 16 amino acids. V shed 1 base and J 2 bases; nucleotides not matched to a gene: 8. Germline loops: CDR1 GTSNPN, CDR2 SVGIG (reference sequence). CDR3 amino acids: CAWSAPGQWRNQPQHF. CDR3 sequence (DNA): TGTGCCTGGAGTGCACCGGGACAGTGGCGCAATCAGCCCCAGCATTTT.

This rearrangement joins TRBV19 to TRBJ1-2; no definite D call. Germline CDR1 reads LNHDA; CDR2 reads SQIVND (reference sequence). This CDR3 spans 14 amino acids. V lost 4 bases to trimming and J lost 5 bases, with 14 bases between them. DNA of the CDR3: TGTGCCAGTAGTAAAACGACGGGAGCTTATGGCTACACCTTC. It yields the protein CASSKTTGAYGYTF.

The chain combines TRBV7-9 with TRBJ2-6; D gene ambiguous. Between the trimmed V and J ends, which lost 5 bases and 2 bases, there was a span of 13 bases. The CDR3 contains 16 residues. Germline assignment: CDR1 SEHNR and CDR2 FQNEAQ (reference sequence). CDR3 residues: CASSPAWWAGANVLTF. For the CDR3, the DNA is TGTGCCAGCAGCCCTGCATGGTGGGCTGGGGCCAACGTCCTGACTTTC.

This clone has a handful of counts. The rearrangement uses TRBV15 and TRBJ2-5; either TRBD1 or TRBD2 may fit D (5 bases each). V shed 5 bases and J shed 1 base, with 11 bases lying between them. This CDR3 region has 14 residues. From germline, CDR1 is LNHNV and CDR2 YYDKDF (reference sequence). CDR3 residues: CATSSRESQETQYF. CDR3 sequence (DNA): TGTGCCACCAGCTCCAGGGAGAGCCAAGAGACCCAGTACTTC. Based on the CDR3 plus reference TRBV15 and TRBJ2-5, the full variable domain is DAMVIQNPRYQVTQFGKPVTLSCSQTLNHNVMYWYQQKSSQAPKLLFHYYDKDFNNEADTPDNFQSRRPNTSFCFLDIRSPGLGDTAMYLCATSSRESQETQYFGPGTRLLVL.

The chain has TRBV10-3 and TRBJ1-1; possibly TRBD1 for D (6 bases). V was shortened by 7 bases and J by 1 base, with 13 bases between the two germline ends. The CDR3 spans 14 residues. CDR1 ENHRY and CDR2 SYGVKD come from the germline V gene. CDR3 sequence (DNA): TGTGCCATCACCGCCGGGACACCGAACACTGAAGCTTTCTTT. Translated: CAITAGTPNTEAFF.

This clone was seen a few times. V usage is TRBV7-6 and J usage is TRBJ1-5, with D uncertain. This CDR3 spans 15 amino acids. Germline CDR1 SGHVS, CDR2 FNYEAQ. V shed 0 bases and J shed 0 bases, with 6 bases lying between them. The CDR3 region has the DNA TGTGCCAGCAGCTTAGCGGGCAATAGCAATCAGCCCCAGCATTTT. Encoded protein: CASSLAGNSNQPQHF.

The chain joins TRBV4-1 to TRBJ2-7, with 10 bases aligning to TRBD2. This CDR3 region has 14 residues. The J segment lost 0 bases and the V segment lost 8 bases, leaving 4 bases of the junction unmatched. The germline V gene has CDR1 MGHRA and CDR2 YSYEKL. Here the CDR3 DNA reads TGCGCCAGCGCACTAGCGGGAAGCTCCTACGAGCAGTACTTC. It yields the protein CASALAGSSYEQYF.